This TCR beta chain is from a study of circulating tumor DNA in untreated peripheral T-cell lymphoma (dated by TCRdb to about 2021). Notes on this clone: What this receptor recognizes is not known. Per-nucleotide qualities are absent, and no much larger clonotype sits a single base away.

To find tumor-specific TCR clonotypes, researchers sequenced baseline tumor tissue that had been collected prior to treatment. The study used next-generation sequencing of T-cell receptor sequences to monitor peripheral T-cell lymphoma patients receiving frontline treatment on a trial. Taken from the germline V gene, the CDR1 and CDR2 loops are KGHSH and LQKENI. Trimming takes 3 bases from V and 7 bases from J, and the germline ends sit 12 bases apart. The CDR3, from cysteine to phenylalanine, totals 13 residues. The CDR3 DNA has 39 bases and is translated from base 1. Libraries were prepared through the immunoSEQ multiplex PCR assay. What TCRdb holds here is the immuneACCESS table cut down to in-frame rearrangements. Part of the clones is not present; checked against another copy, under half of the missing clones reflect an unresolved V gene, and the others are unexplained. Recorded for this sample are more than 6,500 clones; 77% of them occurred a single time. 25% to 35% of the sample comes from the top ten.

Broad study findings and their caveats: Tumor-specific clonotypes turned up in around 76% of patients, identified from about 90% of baseline tissues and from about 67% of baseline serum samples.

The TCR originated in a human donor with peripheral T-cell lymphoma. The material sequenced was tumor tissue. The chain joins TRBV18 to TRBJ1-2; the D gene is not confidently resolved. The CDR3 sequence is CASSPEGLVGYTF. The nucleotide sequence is given as TGTGCCAGCTCACCTGAAGGCCTGGTTGGCTACACCTTC.